Shown below are 27 T cell receptor beta chains from a single sample sequenced in a study of beta chain features in type 1 diabetes. Expressed TCRB transcripts were sequenced, since all the RNA that had been isolated was reverse transcribed. Produced via immunoSEQ multiplex PCR; TCRdb's table is partial and in-frame only. The sample comprises 200,000 to 250,000 clones, 27% of which are singletons, and approximately 4% rests with the top ten. Sample: central memory CD4+ T cells from blood. The receptor source for this set is a man aged 25 to 45 in good health.

This CDR3 is CASIPPGGVYNEQFF. CDR3 nucleotides: TGTGCCAGCATCCCCCCGGGAGGAGTCTACAATGAGCAGTTCTTC. The V and J genes are TRBV25-1 and TRBJ2-1; 7 nucleotides line up with TRBD2. In germline, CDR1 is MGHDK, CDR2 SYGVNS. The CDR3 covers 15 residues. The V segment lost 7 bases and the J segment 3 bases; nucleotides outside the gene matches: 9.

V gene TRBV25-1 combines with J gene TRBJ1-2; D gene ambiguous. CDR1 MGHDK and CDR2 SYGVNS come from the germline V gene. This CDR3 contains 12 residues. Trimming removed 3 bases at V and 2 bases at J, with 4 bases between. CDR3 residues: CASSDLNYGYTF. DNA for the CDR3: TGTGCCAGCAGTGACCTGAACTATGGCTACACCTTC.

This clone was recorded a few times. The rearrangement links TRBV6-5 to TRBJ2-7, with TRBD2 as a possible D gene (6 bases). The CDR3 extends over 14 amino acids. Deletions cut 5 bases from V and 7 bases from J, with 18 bases between. Germline V CDR1 and CDR2: MNHEY, SVGAGI. Here the CDR3 DNA reads TGTGCCAGCAGTCCGGGACGGAGGACTAAAGAGCAGTACTTC. This translates into CASSPGRRTKEQYF.

This clone was recorded a few times. V gene TRBV7-9 combines with J gene TRBJ1-1; no clear D gene. Germline CDR1 and CDR2: SEHNR and FQNEAQ (reference sequence). Deletions cut 7 bases from V and 4 bases from J, with 10 bases between. CDR3 size: 12 residues. The CDR3 bases are TGTGCCAGCACCCCGCCCACCACTGAAGCTTTCTTT. It codes for CASTPPTTEAFF. Full variable domain (rest looked up from reference TRBV7-9 and TRBJ1-1): DTGVSQNPRHKITKRGQNVTFRCDPISEHNRLYWYRQTLGQGPEFLTYFQNEAQLEKSRLLSDRFSAERPKGSFSTLEIQRTEQGDSAMYLCASTPPTTEAFFGQGTRLTVV.

The chain couples TRBV30 to TRBJ2-3; possibly TRBD2 for D (6 bases). Trimming pared 3 bases from V and 8 bases from J, leaving 12 bases between. Germline V CDR1 and CDR2: GTSNPN, SVGIG (reference sequence). CDR3 length equals 12 residues. The CDR3 sequence: CAWRAGPGTQYF. CDR3 nucleotide sequence: TGTGCCTGGAGGGCGGGGCCAGGTACGCAGTATTTT. The whole variable domain, remainder taken from reference TRBV30 and TRBJ2-3, is SQTIHQWPATLVQPVGSPLSLECTVEGTSNPNLYWYRQAAGRGLQLLFYSVGIGQISSEVPQNLSASRPQDRQFILSSKKLLLSDSGFYLCAWRAGPGTQYFGPGTRLTVL.

The rearrangement joins TRBV4-2 to TRBJ2-7; 8 bases align to TRBD1. Germline V CDR1 and CDR2: LGHNA, YNFKEQ. This CDR3 has 16 residues. Trimming took 0 bases from V and 4 from J; bases not matched to a gene: 8. CDR3 DNA: TGTGCCAGCAGCCAAGATCCGGGACAGGCTTTTTACGAGCAGTACTTC. Translation gives CASSQDPGQAFYEQYF.

A few counts support this clone. V usage is TRBV5-1 and J usage is TRBJ2-2; no reliable D call. The ends were cut back, 3 bases at V and 4 bases at J, with 13 bases in the middle. This CDR3 has 15 amino acids. Germline CDR1 and CDR2: SGHRS and YFSETQ. The CDR3 is CASSSRPRGTGELFF. The CDR3, as DNA: TGCGCCAGCAGCTCCCGGCCCCGCGGCACCGGGGAGCTGTTTTTT.

This clone turned up a few times. J is TRBJ2-3 and V is TRBV30, with 8 positions matching TRBD2. Germline CDR1 GTSNPN, CDR2 SVGIG (reference sequence). With 5 bases clipped from V and 0 bases from J, the junction kept 4 bases outside the gene matches. CDR3 size: 14 residues. The CDR3 loop reads CAWSGGSSTDTQYF. Here the CDR3 DNA reads TGTGCCTGGTCGGGGGGGTCTAGCACAGATACGCAGTATTTT.

V is TRBV15 and J is TRBJ2-1, with no clear D. This CDR3 is 13 amino acids long. The germline CDR1 and CDR2 sequences are LNHNV and YYDKDF (reference sequence). V was pared by 0 bases and J by 7 bases, with 7 bases between. The CDR3 sequence is CATSRENRNEQFF. The CDR3 DNA reads TGTGCCACCAGCAGAGAGAACAGAAATGAGCAGTTCTTC.

This clone was seen only a few times. The rearrangement links TRBV6-5 to TRBJ1-1, with 12 bases identical to TRBD1. The CDR3 covers 15 residues. Germline CDR1 reads MNHEY; CDR2 reads SVGAGI. With V trimmed by 6 bases and J by 1 base, 3 bases remained unmatched. CDR3 bases: TGTGCCAGCAGCCTGGGACAGGGGGCGAACACTGAAGCTTTCTTT. Encoded protein: CASSLGQGANTEAFF.

This clone has a count of ten or more. This sequence joins TRBV7-2 and TRBJ1-2; no clear D gene. The V gene lost 5 bases and the J gene lost 6 bases, with 13 bases spanning the gap. The CDR3 runs to 13 residues. Germline CDR1 reads SGHTA; CDR2 reads FQGNSA. CDR3 sequence (DNA): TGTGCCAGCAGCACCTCAAGGGAGGATGGCTACACCTTC. Protein: CASSTSREDGYTF.

This clone was seen only a few times. The chain uses TRBV30 and TRBJ1-1; D gene unclear. The germline V gene encodes CDR1 GTSNPN and CDR2 SVGIG (reference sequence). Trimming left V 3 bases short and J 7 bases short, with 15 bases between. This CDR3 contains 13 residues. CDR3 amino acids: CAWRLIGSGEAFF. DNA for the CDR3: TGTGCCTGGAGGCTCATCGGGTCTGGTGAAGCTTTCTTT. The full variable domain, completed using reference TRBV30 and TRBJ1-1, is SQTIHQWPATLVQPVGSPLSLECTVEGTSNPNLYWYRQAAGRGLQLLFYSVGIGQISSEVPQNLSASRPQDRQFILSSKKLLLSDSGFYLCAWRLIGSGEAFFGQGTRLTVV.

This clone has a handful of counts. The chain links TRBV15 to TRBJ2-7; 10 nucleotides agree with TRBD1. The V gene end was trimmed by 4 bases and the J gene end by 6 bases; junction bases not matched to a gene: 6. CDR3 length: 14 amino acids. Germline-derived CDR1 and CDR2 are LNHNV and YYDKDF (reference sequence). This CDR3 is CATSNWDRGSEQYF. CDR3 DNA: TGTGCCACCAGCAACTGGGACAGGGGATCCGAGCAGTACTTC.

This clone appeared a few times. This chain joins TRBV7-2 and TRBJ2-2; D remains unclear. Per germline, CDR1 SGHTA and CDR2 FQGNSA. Trimming took 5 bases from V and 4 from J, leaving 14 bases between them. The CDR3 has 15 residues. The CDR3 protein is CASSDVSRVTGELFF. In DNA, the CDR3 is TGTGCCAGCAGCGACGTCTCGCGTGTCACCGGGGAGCTGTTTTTT.

There are a few counts of this clone. V gene TRBV30 combines with J gene TRBJ2-5; 8 nucleotides align to TRBD2. Trimming at V came to 2 bases and at J to 4 bases, leaving 9 bases not matched to a gene. Per the germline V gene, CDR1 is GTSNPN and CDR2 is SVGIG (reference sequence). CDR3 length equals 15 residues. CDR3 loop: CAWSRSSGVVETQYF. The DNA for the CDR3 is TGTGCCTGGAGTAGGAGTAGCGGGGTAGTAGAGACCCAGTACTTC.

The chain joins TRBV29-1 to TRBJ2-1; the match to TRBD1 covers 8 bases. V shed 6 bases, J shed 8 bases, and the junction held 9 bases outside the gene matches. This CDR3 has 13 residues. Germline-derived CDR1 and CDR2 are SQVTM and ANQGSEA. The CDR3 nucleotides are TGCAGCGTAGGACAGGGTGTGTATCATGAGCAGTTCTTC. Residues: CSVGQGVYHEQFF.

This clone was observed a few times. The V gene is TRBV29-1, the J gene TRBJ2-5; D call uncertain. This CDR3 contains 15 residues. CDR1 and CDR2 from the germline V gene are SQVTM and ANQGSEA. Between the trimmed V and J ends, which lost 1 base and 0 bases, there was a span of 12 bases. This chain's CDR3 is CSVEAFKSYQETQYF. The CDR3 region has the DNA TGCAGCGTTGAAGCTTTCAAGTCCTACCAAGAGACCCAGTACTTC.

The chain links TRBV25-1 to TRBJ2-1; unclear D gene. The CDR3 consists of 11 residues. In germline, CDR1 is MGHDK, CDR2 SYGVNS. Trimming pared 6 bases from V and 9 bases from J, leaving 9 bases between. The CDR3 region is CASRALLEQFF. CDR3 nucleotides: TGTGCCAGCAGGGCTCTCCTTGAGCAGTTCTTC.

The J gene is TRBJ2-7, the V gene TRBV6-5; 7 positions agree with TRBD1. Losses at the gene ends were 5 bases for V and 5 bases for J; bases not matched to a gene: 6. CDR3 length: 13 residues. Germline loops: CDR1 MNHEY, CDR2 SVGAGI. The CDR3 nucleotides read TGTGCCAGCAGTCTGACAGGGAACCACGAGCAGTACTTC. It specifies CASSLTGNHEQYF.

V and J are TRBV6-1 and TRBJ2-7; no reliable D call. The CDR3 loop spans 14 amino acids. V gave up 7 bases and J gave up 0 bases, with 13 bases separating them. Germline loops: CDR1 MNHNS, CDR2 SASEGT. The CDR3 spells CASKPHGSSYEQYF. As DNA, the CDR3 is TGTGCCAGCAAGCCCCACGGCAGCTCCTACGAGCAGTACTTC.

This clone was detected only a few times. The genes are TRBV30 and TRBJ2-2, with D possibly being TRBD1 or TRBD2 (5 bases each). Trimming removed 7 bases at V and 6 bases at J, with 12 bases between. Germline CDR1 GTSNPN, CDR2 SVGIG (reference sequence). The CDR3 is made up of 12 amino acids. Written as DNA, the CDR3 is TGTGCCTTTTGGGACCGCCCCGGGGAGCTGTTTTTT. It is translated as CAFWDRPGELFF.

This clone was observed a few times. The chain uses TRBV2 and TRBJ1-6; tentatively, D is TRBD1 (6 bases). This CDR3 region has 15 residues. Germline V gives CDR1 SNHLY, CDR2 FYNNEI. V dropped 7 bases and J dropped 6 bases, with 16 bases sitting between them. This CDR3 reads CASIRTALGNSPLHF. The CDR3 DNA sequence: TGTGCCAGCATTCGGACAGCTTTGGGTAATTCACCCCTCCACTTT.

The chain carries TRBV7-2 and TRBJ1-5; the D is unclear. This CDR3 has 13 residues. Trimming removed 5 bases from V and 7 bases from J, with 12 bases in between. Germline V gene sequence: CDR1 SGHTA, CDR2 FQGNSA. Written as DNA, the CDR3 is TGTGCCAGCAGCCCGGGTAGTGACCAGCCCCAGCATTTT. Its protein is CASSPGSDQPQHF.

This clone was detected a few times. This chain joins TRBV28 and TRBJ2-7, with 8 nucleotides matching TRBD1. V was pared by 5 bases and J by 2 bases, with 5 bases of the junction left unmatched. The CDR3 contains 14 residues. Looked up from germline, CDR1 is MDHEN and CDR2 is SYDVKM. As DNA, the CDR3 is TGTGCCAGCAGTACCCCGGACAGGGCCTACGAGCAGTACTTC. It specifies CASSTPDRAYEQYF.

This chain uses TRBV7-9 with TRBJ2-3, with a possible D match to TRBD2 (6 bases). From germline, CDR1 is SEHNR and CDR2 FQNEAQ (reference sequence). Trimming took off 10 bases at V and 0 bases at J, with 14 bases between the two ends. This CDR3 is 14 amino acids long. This CDR3 is CANGRGTSTDTQYF. Here the CDR3 DNA reads TGTGCCAACGGCCGGGGGACCAGCACAGATACGCAGTATTTT.

The chain combines TRBV7-2 with TRBJ2-1; D ambiguous. V was shortened by 1 base and J by 4 bases, with 14 bases between the two germline ends. Germline V gene sequence: CDR1 SGHTA, CDR2 FQGNSA. This CDR3 comprises 16 residues. The CDR3 nucleotides read TGTGCCAGCAGCTTAGGATCGTTAAACACTTACAATGAGCAGTTCTTC. Protein sequence: CASSLGSLNTYNEQFF.

This clone was seen ten or more times. The CDR3 here is CASSSDRYTGELFF. CDR3 nucleotide sequence: TGTGCCAGCAGCTCCGACAGATACACCGGGGAGCTGTTTTTT. The chain joins TRBV7-9 to TRBJ2-2; tentative D call: TRBD1 (5 bases). Trimming took off 4 bases at V and 3 bases at J, with 9 bases between the two ends. The CDR3 has 14 amino acids. The germline V gene encodes CDR1 SEHNR and CDR2 FQNEAQ (reference sequence).